The 13 T cell receptor beta chains presented below share a single source sample, sequenced in a study of blood T cell repertoires in COVID-19. Sequencing was performed with immunoSEQ multiplex PCR; in TCRdb, only in-frame clones are kept and a portion is missing. The sample consists of fewer than 450,000 clones, around 89% of them appearing once. Material: PBMCs or T cells enriched from blood (not recorded which). These receptors originate from a woman aged 18 to 35 who had recovered from COVID-19.

The chain links TRBV7-2 to TRBJ2-2, with TRBD1 matching over 7 bases. Looked up from germline, CDR1 is SGHTA and CDR2 is FQGNSA. Trimming at V came to 1 base and at J to 4 bases, leaving 0 bases not matched to a gene. The CDR3 is made up of 14 amino acids. CDR3 region: CASSLDRGTGELFF. In DNA, the CDR3 is TGTGCCAGCAGCTTAGACAGGGGCACCGGGGAGCTGTTTTTT.

The DNA of the CDR3 is TGTGCCAGCAGCCGGGACAGGACCAGCAGGGAGACCCAGTACTTC. Translated: CASSRDRTSRETQYF. The chain recombines TRBV11-1 with TRBJ2-5, with 8 nucleotides matching TRBD1. CDR3 size: 15 residues. The germline V gene has CDR1 SGHAT and CDR2 FQDESV (reference sequence). With 5 bases clipped from V and 5 bases from J, the junction kept 10 bases outside the gene matches. Drawing the rest from reference TRBV11-1 and TRBJ2-5, the complete variable domain is EAEVAQSPRYKITEKSQAVAFWCDPISGHATLYWYRQILGQGPELLVQFQDESVVDDSQLPKDRFSAERLKGVDSTLKIQPAELGDSAMYLCASSRDRTSRETQYFGPGTRLLVL.

This chain joins TRBV10-2 and TRBJ2-7; no clear D. V was shortened by 6 bases and J by 6 bases, with 9 bases between the two germline ends. Germline loops: CDR1 WSHSY, CDR2 SAAADI. CDR3 length: 11 amino acids. In nucleotides, the CDR3 is TGCGCCAGCAGCCTGAGTCCCGAGCAGTACTTC. Encoded protein: CASSLSPEQYF.

V gene TRBV7-2 combines with J gene TRBJ1-2; D might be TRBD1 (5 bases). Trimming cost V 1 base and J 2 bases, with 8 bases left between them. CDR1 is SGHTA and CDR2 is FQGNSA in the germline V gene. This CDR3 has 14 residues. As DNA, the CDR3 is TGTGCCAGCAGCTTAGAAGCAGGGAACTATGGCTACACCTTC. It translates to CASSLEAGNYGYTF.

This clone came up once. The V call is TRBV30, the J call TRBJ1-5; 7 positions match TRBD1. Germline-derived CDR1 and CDR2 are GTSNPN and SVGIG (reference sequence). V was clipped by 7 bases and J by 7 bases; unmatched bases: 10. This CDR3 has 13 residues. For the CDR3, the DNA is TGTGCCTACCGACAGGGAGCAGGGCAGCCCCAGCATTTT. The encoded protein is CAYRQGAGQPQHF.

The V call is TRBV19, the J call TRBJ2-1; TRBD2 aligns across 7 bases. CDR1 is LNHDA, CDR2 SQIVND, per germline (reference sequence). The CDR3 sequence is 16 residues long. The junction had 8 bases not matched to a gene; V was cut back by 3 bases and J by 3 bases. CDR3 protein: CASSITGTGGYNEQFF. In nucleotides, the CDR3 is TGTGCCAGTAGTATCACTGGGACGGGGGGCTACAATGAGCAGTTCTTC.

The V call is TRBV5-6, the J call TRBJ1-2, with 8 bases lining up with TRBD1. CDR1 and CDR2 (germline): SGHDT, YYEEEE. Losses at the gene ends were 1 base for V and 6 bases for J; bases not matched to a gene: 11. The CDR3 spans 16 residues. CDR3 protein: CASSLSEGQGADGYTF. As DNA, the CDR3 is TGTGCCAGCAGCTTGTCCGAGGGGCAGGGGGCGGATGGCTACACCTTC.

The rearrangement joins TRBV28 to TRBJ2-7; 7 nucleotides agree with TRBD2. Germline CDR1 and CDR2: MDHEN and SYDVKM. The CDR3 has 14 amino acids. Unmatched junction bases numbered 1, after V lost 2 bases and J lost 0 bases. The CDR3 protein is CASSLLAASYEQYF. CDR3 nucleotide sequence: TGTGCCAGCAGTTTACTAGCGGCCTCCTACGAGCAGTACTTC.

Here the CDR3 reads CASSPGDTLGQPQHF. DNA for the CDR3: TGTGCCAGCTCACCAGGGGACACCCTAGGGCAGCCCCAGCATTTT. V gene TRBV18 combines with J gene TRBJ1-5; TRBD1 might be the D (6 bases). CDR3 size: 15 residues. The V and J ends lost 2 bases and 7 bases respectively, with 15 bases between them. Germline V gene lookup returns CDR1 KGHSH and CDR2 LQKENI.

V is TRBV18 and J is TRBJ1-3, with D possibly TRBD1 on 6 matching bases. This CDR3 spans 15 amino acids. Trimming removed 6 bases from V and 4 bases from J, with 16 bases in between. The germline gives CDR1 KGHSH, CDR2 LQKENI. The chain's CDR3 is CASSNLDRPGNTIYF. The CDR3 DNA reads as TGTGCCAGCTCCAATTTGGACAGACCAGGAAACACCATATATTTT.

The V gene is TRBV6-5, the J gene TRBJ1-2, with D uncertain. V was clipped by 4 bases and J by 7 bases, with 22 bases between them. Per germline, CDR1 MNHEY and CDR2 SVGAGI. This CDR3 contains 16 residues. The CDR3 loop reads CASSSSRAIRHRGYTF. In nucleotides, the CDR3 is TGTGCCAGCAGTTCTTCCAGAGCGATCCGCCATCGTGGCTACACCTTC.

The chain is built from TRBV13 and TRBJ1-3; TRBD1 might be the D (5 bases). Germline CDR1 is PRHDT and CDR2 is FYEKMQ (reference sequence). Trimming stripped 5 bases from V and 2 bases from J, with 16 bases between. CDR3 length: 16 amino acids. CDR3 DNA: TGTGCCAGCAGCCATTTCAGGGCAGGGACTGGAAACACCATATATTTT. Its protein is CASSHFRAGTGNTIYF.

The chain links TRBV6-5 to TRBJ1-5; tentative D call: TRBD1 (5 bases). Per the germline V gene, CDR1 is MNHEY and CDR2 is SVGAGI. The germline V and J ends were trimmed by 7 bases and 2 bases, with 12 bases remaining between them. CDR3 length: 14 residues. As DNA, the CDR3 is TGTGCCAGCAAGGCAGGGCAAGGCAATCAGCCCCAGCATTTT. Its protein is CASKAGQGNQPQHF.